One sample yielded the 20 T cell receptor beta chains listed below, sequenced in a study of blood T cell repertoires in COVID-19. Clones were read by immunoSEQ multiplex PCR, and TCRdb kept only the in-frame ones, dropping some. The sample consists of 55,000 to 65,000 clones, around 87% of them appearing once. The specimen sequenced was peripheral blood. These TCRs come from a man between 60 and 75 years old with active or convalescent COVID-19.

The rearrangement links TRBV7-8 to TRBJ2-5; 9 bases match TRBD2. Trimming removed 5 bases from V and 5 bases from J; junction bases left unmatched: 9. The germline V gene encodes CDR1 SGHVS and CDR2 FQNEAQ. The CDR3 extends over 15 amino acids. The CDR3 here is CASSPGIAGDETQYF. Here the CDR3 DNA reads TGTGCCAGCAGCCCCGGGATAGCGGGGGATGAGACCCAGTACTTC.

The chain has TRBV27 and TRBJ2-7, with 8 bases matching TRBD1. Germline loops: CDR1 MNHEY, CDR2 SMNVEV (reference sequence). The length of the CDR3 is 17 residues. The V and J ends lost 3 bases and 7 bases, in that order; junction bases with no gene match: 17. CDR3 sequence reads: CASSFRRSSTDREEQYF. The CDR3 DNA sequence: TGTGCCAGCAGTTTTCGGCGTTCCTCCACGGACAGGGAGGAGCAGTACTTC.

The gene calls are TRBV27 and TRBJ1-1; TRBD1 might be the D (5 bases). Germline V gives CDR1 MNHEY, CDR2 SMNVEV (reference sequence). The CDR3 length is 14 residues. V lost 2 bases, J lost 1 base, and 8 bases lay in between. The CDR3 DNA is TGTGCCAGCAGTTTAGTAAGGGGGAACACTGAAGCTTTCTTT. Its translation: CASSLVRGNTEAFF.

V usage is TRBV6-2 or TRBV6-3 and J usage is TRBJ2-7, with a tentative D call TRBD1 (6 bases). The CDR3 is 14 residues long. The germline V and J ends were trimmed by 6 bases and 0 bases, with 12 bases remaining between them. Per the germline V gene, CDR1 is MNHEY and CDR2 is SVGEGT. CDR3 coding DNA: TGTGCCAGCAGCCCAACAGGGAGCTCCTACGAGCAGTACTTC. Its protein product is CASSPTGSSYEQYF.

The rearrangement links TRBV6-4 to TRBJ1-6; TRBD1 matches at 9 bases. This CDR3 region has 14 residues. Germline CDR1 and CDR2: MRHNA and SNTAGT. V shed 5 bases, J shed 8 bases, and the junction held 4 bases outside the gene matches. The CDR3, as DNA: TGTGCCAGCAGTAGGGGACAGGGTTATTCACCCCTCCACTTT. This encodes CASSRGQGYSPLHF.

J is TRBJ2-5 and V is TRBV27, with TRBD2 matching 9 bases. The ends lost 2 bases at V and 5 bases at J; junction bases unmatched: 6. Germline CDR1 reads MNHEY; CDR2 reads SMNVEV (reference sequence). The CDR3 totals 15 residues. The CDR3 nucleotides read TGTGCCAGCAGTTTAAATAGCGGGAGTATTGAGACCCAGTACTTC. This gives the protein CASSLNSGSIETQYF.

The rearrangement joins TRBV7-8 to TRBJ1-6, with a weak D call TRBD1 (6 bases). The V end lost 1 base, the J end lost 0 bases, and 7 bases lay between the germline ends. CDR3 length: 16 amino acids. Germline V CDR1 and CDR2: SGHVS, FQNEAQ. This CDR3 reads CASSLVDSSYNSPLHF. In DNA form, the CDR3 reads TGTGCCAGCAGCTTAGTGGACAGCTCCTATAATTCACCCCTCCACTTT.

This sequence joins TRBV19 and TRBJ2-5; 11 positions agree with TRBD2. The length of the CDR3 is 15 residues. Germline V CDR1 and CDR2: LNHDA, SQIVND (reference sequence). V trimming: 5 bases; J trimming: 3 bases; junction bases outside the gene matches: 5. CDR3 nucleotide sequence: TGTGCCAGTAGTTCCCAGACTAGCGGGGAAGAGACCCAGTACTTC. This gives the protein CASSSQTSGEETQYF.

The V gene is TRBV7-2, the J gene TRBJ1-6; 9 positions agree with TRBD1. Germline V CDR1 and CDR2: SGHTA, FQGNSA. CDR3 length: 13 residues. The trim removed 4 bases at V and 11 bases at J, leaving 3 bases unmatched. CDR3 in amino acids: CASSYRGQAPLHF. DNA of the CDR3: TGTGCCAGCAGCTACAGGGGGCAGGCACCCCTCCACTTT. The whole variable domain, filled in from reference TRBV7-2 and TRBJ1-6, reads GAGVSQSPSNKVTEKGKDVELRCDPISGHTALYWYRQSLGQGLEFLIYFQGNSAPDKSGLPSDRFSAERTGGSVSTLTIQRTQQEDSAVYLCASSYRGQAPLHFGNGTRLTVT.

The chain carries TRBV5-1 and TRBJ2-2; 7 bases are a match to TRBD2. The ends lost 3 bases at V and 6 bases at J; junction bases unmatched: 5. This CDR3 contains 14 residues. Germline CDR1 and CDR2: SGHRS and YFSETQ. As DNA, the CDR3 is TGCGCCAGCAGCTCGTTTAGCGGGCCCGGGGAGCTGTTTTTT. Translating gives CASSSFSGPGELFF.

V gene TRBV5-6 combines with J gene TRBJ1-5; D is unresolved. The CDR3 is made up of 16 amino acids. Germline CDR1 and CDR2: SGHDT and YYEEEE. V was shortened by 0 bases and J by 2 bases, with 12 bases between the two germline ends. The CDR3 protein is CASSLAGIAGNQPQHF. DNA of the CDR3: TGTGCCAGCAGCTTGGCGGGTATCGCGGGCAATCAGCCCCAGCATTTT.

The CDR3 protein is CATSRGGSYTNEKLFF. CDR3 DNA: TGTGCCACCAGCAGAGGAGGGAGCTATACTAATGAAAAACTGTTTTTT. The chain carries TRBV15 and TRBJ1-4; D not resolved. The CDR3 sequence is 16 residues long. Trimming shortened V by 1 base and J by 2 bases, and 11 bases separated the two germline ends. CDR1 and CDR2 (germline): LNHNV, YYDKDF (reference sequence).

This clone was picked up one time. DNA for the CDR3: TGCGCCAGCAGCGACCGGGACTTCAATACGCAGTATTTT. Its protein is CASSDRDFNTQYF. V usage is TRBV5-1 and J usage is TRBJ2-3, with D maybe TRBD2 (6 bases). This CDR3 has 13 amino acids. Between the trimmed V and J ends, which lost 4 bases and 7 bases, there was a span of 13 bases. Germline CDR1 reads SGHRS; CDR2 reads YFSETQ.

This rearrangement joins TRBV24-1 to TRBJ2-3; the match to TRBD2 covers 10 bases. Per germline, CDR1 KGHDR and CDR2 SFDVKD. V lost 9 bases, J lost 7 bases, and 9 bases stayed unmatched. The CDR3 consists of 14 residues. CDR3 in DNA: TGTGCCACCCAACTAGCGGGGCTCGGGAATACGCAGTATTTT. It specifies CATQLAGLGNTQYF.

The chain has TRBV5-1 and TRBJ2-5; 9 positions match TRBD1. The CDR3 is 13 amino acids. CDR1 is SGHRS, CDR2 YFSETQ, per germline. V was pared by 5 bases and J by 5 bases, with 4 bases of the junction left unmatched. The CDR3 DNA is TGCGCCAGCAGACAGGGGGCTGAGGAGACCCAGTACTTC. It yields the protein CASRQGAEETQYF. Supplemented by reference TRBV5-1 and TRBJ2-5, the full variable domain reads KAGVTQTPRYLIKTRGQQVTLSCSPISGHRSVSWYQQTPGQGLQFLFEYFSETQRNKGNFPGRFSGRQFSNSRSEMNVSTLELGDSALYLCASRQGAEETQYFGPGTRLLVL.

This clone came up once. CDR3 sequence reads: CASSPGQGGTQYF. DNA for the CDR3: TGTGCCAGCAGCCCGGGACAGGGAGGGACCCAGTACTTC. The genes are TRBV11-2 and TRBJ2-5, with 9 bases matching TRBD1. The CDR3 consists of 13 residues. V gave up 5 bases and J gave up 7 bases; unmatched junction bases: 5. The V gene's germline CDR1 is SGHAT and CDR2 FQNNGV.

The table lists this clone with a count of one. The CDR3 here is CASSITGGVGNTIYF. The DNA for the CDR3 is TGTGCCAGCAGCATTACAGGGGGAGTTGGAAACACCATATATTTT. The gene calls are TRBV5-8 and TRBJ1-3; 8 nucleotides line up with TRBD1. The V gene's germline CDR1 is SGHTS and CDR2 YDEGEE. The CDR3 extends over 15 amino acids. V lost 4 bases and J lost 3; bases outside the gene matches: 6.

This clone was detected once. The V gene is TRBV18, the J gene TRBJ1-5; 7 bases fit TRBD1. CDR1 and CDR2 (germline): KGHSH, LQKENI. The V segment lost 1 base and the J segment 8 bases; nucleotides outside the gene matches: 5. This CDR3 contains 14 residues. The CDR3 DNA reads TGTGCCAGCTCACCACAAACAGGGGTTGAGCCCCAGCATTTT. Protein: CASSPQTGVEPQHF.

J is TRBJ2-7 and V is TRBV19; tentative D call: TRBD2 (6 bases). Germline assignment: CDR1 LNHDA and CDR2 SQIVND (reference sequence). The germline V and J ends were trimmed by 7 bases and 2 bases, with 15 bases remaining between them. The CDR3 loop spans 14 amino acids. The CDR3 DNA reads as TGTGCCAGTATGATTTCTGCGGGACCCTACGAGCAGTACTTC. It specifies CASMISAGPYEQYF.

The V call is TRBV2, the J call TRBJ2-3; TRBD1 agrees at 10 bases. CDR1 and CDR2 from the germline V gene are SNHLY and FYNNEI. Unmatched junction bases numbered 24, after V lost 5 bases and J lost 4 bases. CDR3 length: 21 amino acids. DNA of the CDR3: TGTGCCAGCAGTCCGCTTATTCCCCTCCTCGTCGGGGACAGGGGATCAGATACGCAGTATTTT. The encoded protein is CASSPLIPLLVGDRGSDTQYF. The full variable domain, in which reference TRBV2 and TRBJ2-3 provide the parts outside the CDR3, is EPEVTQTPSHQVTQMGQEVILRCVPISNHLYFYWYRQILGQKVEFLVSFYNNEISEKSEIFDDQFSVERPDGSNFTLKIRSTKLEDSAMYFCASSPLIPLLVGDRGSDTQYFGPGTRLTVL.